These T cell receptor beta chains were read from a single sample in a study of blood T cell repertoires in COVID-19. TCRdb's table, derived via immunoSEQ multiplex PCR, lists solely in-frame clones and lacks some. The data hold 45,000 or so clones, with roughly 90% observed a single time. The sequencing input was peripheral blood. All receptors derive from an elderly woman in a cohort sampled during active or convalescent COVID-19. Each CDR3 is given with its conserved first and last residue. A D gene is named only where the DNA matches it firmly. The size field is filled for only some rows; it gives once, few, many or a size class.

CDR3 protein | CDR3 DNA | J gene | V gene | D gene | clone size
CAWRDRGGTEAFF | TGTGCCTGGAGGGACAGGGGTGGGACTGAAGCTTTCTTT | TRBJ1-1 | TRBV30 | TRBD1 | .
CASSSQTSGYNEQFF | TGTGCCAGCAGCTCACAGACTAGCGGTTACAATGAGCAGTTCTTC | TRBJ2-1 | TRBV7-2 | TRBD2 | .
CATARGVNTEAFF | TGTGCCACCGCTCGGGGGGTGAACACTGAAGCTTTCTTT | TRBJ1-1 | TRBV15 | . | .
CASSELTQAGTQYF | TGTGCCAGCAGTGAATTAACCCAAGCAGGGACCCAGTACTTC | TRBJ2-5 | TRBV2 | . | .
CATSGTGPNEQFF | TGTGCCACCAGTGGGACAGGGCCTAATGAGCAGTTCTTC | TRBJ2-1 | TRBV24-1 | TRBD1 | .
CASSASGRTEQFF | TGCGCCAGCAGTGCTAGCGGGAGGACTGAGCAGTTCTTC | TRBJ2-1 | TRBV10-2 | TRBD2 | .
CASSLRGSYEQYF | TGCGCCAGCAGCTTACGAGGCTCCTACGAGCAGTACTTC | TRBJ2-7 | TRBV5-1 | . | once
CASSSPGFDTEAFF | TGTGCCAGCAGCTCCCCAGGGTTCGACACTGAAGCTTTCTTT | TRBJ1-1 | TRBV11-3 | . | once
CASSLGLAASTDTQYF | TGTGCCAGCAGCTTAGGCCTAGCGGCATCCACAGATACGCAGTATTTT | TRBJ2-3 | TRBV7-2 | TRBD2 | .
CASSSVRPIYGYTF | TGTGCCAGCAGTTCGGTCCGTCCTATCTATGGCTACACCTTC | TRBJ1-2 | TRBV6-2/TRBV6-3 | . | .
CASSERGTWSEQFF | TGTGCCAGCAGCGAGCGGGGGACTTGGAGTGAGCAGTTCTTC | TRBJ2-1 | TRBV9 | TRBD2 | .
CASSYSRGEAFF | TGTGCCAGCAGTTATTCGAGAGGGGAAGCTTTCTTT | TRBJ1-1 | TRBV6-5 | . | once
CASSPAGGSTGELFF | TGTGCCAGCAGCCCGGCGGGGGGGAGCACCGGGGAGCTGTTTTTT | TRBJ2-2 | TRBV5-4 | TRBD2 | .
CASSESAGYEQYF | TGCGCCAGCAGTGAGTCCGCGGGTTACGAGCAGTACTTC | TRBJ2-7 | TRBV10-1 | . | .
CASRLREGIGLEAFF | TGTGCCAGTAGGCTTCGGGAAGGGATTGGACTTGAAGCTTTCTTT | TRBJ1-1 | TRBV19 | . | few
CASSPSLGGGAWQPQHF | TGTGCCAGCAGTCCCTCCCTCGGAGGGGGCGCCTGGCAGCCCCAGCATTTT | TRBJ1-5 | TRBV28 | TRBD1 | .